What follows are 14 T cell receptor beta chains derived from one specimen sequenced in a study of blood T cell repertoires in COVID-19. This table comes from immunoSEQ multiplex PCR, and its TCRdb copy is limited to in-frame clones, with some not included. The repertoire holds about 140,000 clones, about four fifths seen once, with 3.5% to 4% in the top ten. The specimen sequenced was peripheral blood. Source of these receptors: a man in his 70s who had recovered from COVID-19.

The rearrangement uses TRBV27 and TRBJ1-2; D is ambiguous. CDR3 size: 14 residues. CDR1 is MNHEY and CDR2 is SMNVEV in the germline V gene (reference sequence). V shed 2 bases and J shed 2 bases, with 9 bases lying between them. This CDR3 is CASSLRHPNYGYTF. CDR3 sequence (DNA): TGTGCCAGCAGTTTAAGACATCCCAACTATGGCTACACCTTC.

J is TRBJ1-4 and V is TRBV18, with TRBD1 as a possible D gene (6 bases). V was clipped by 4 bases and J by 0 bases, with 6 bases between them. There are 14 residues in the CDR3. CDR1 is KGHSH and CDR2 is LQKENI in the germline V gene. CDR3 sequence (DNA): TGTGCCAGCTCACGGACAGCAACTAATGAAAAACTGTTTTTT. It encodes CASSRTATNEKLFF.

This chain joins TRBV11-2 and TRBJ1-2, with unresolved D. Germline loops: CDR1 SGHAT, CDR2 FQNNGV. The V end was cut by 1 base, the J end by 4 bases, with 13 bases between. This CDR3 has 15 amino acids. The CDR3 reads CASSLGGGKGYGYTF. CDR3 bases: TGTGCCAGCAGCTTAGGCGGAGGGAAGGGCTATGGCTACACCTTC.

This clone was seen a handful of times. This chain uses TRBV5-4 with TRBJ2-7; TRBD2 matches 7 bases. The trim removed 3 bases at V and 6 bases at J, leaving 6 bases unmatched. The V gene's germline CDR1 is SGHNT and CDR2 YYREEE (reference sequence). The CDR3 contains 13 residues. The CDR3 DNA reads TGTGCCAGCAGCTCTTGGGAGGGGCCCGAGCAGTACTTC. This encodes CASSSWEGPEQYF.

The chain uses TRBV11-2 and TRBJ2-3; maybe TRBD2 (5 bases). This CDR3 region has 15 residues. Trimming cost V 2 bases and J 3 bases, with 12 bases left between them. CDR1 is SGHAT, CDR2 FQNNGV, per germline. In DNA, the CDR3 is TGTGCCAGCAGCTTAAACGGAGGAGAGACAGATACGCAGTATTTT. It is translated as CASSLNGGETDTQYF.

The sample holds one count of this clone. J is TRBJ2-1 and V is TRBV14; 9 bases line up with TRBD2. The germline gives CDR1 SGHDN, CDR2 FVKESK. The trim removed 4 bases at V and 2 bases at J, leaving 9 bases unmatched. The CDR3 totals 17 residues. CDR3 sequence reads: CASSRLGAGGTYNEQFF. In nucleotides, the CDR3 is TGTGCCAGCAGCCGCCTAGGGGCGGGAGGGACCTACAATGAGCAGTTCTTC.

This chain joins TRBV18 and TRBJ2-7; D uncertain. Trimming pared 6 bases from V and 6 bases from J, leaving 15 bases between. Germline CDR1 reads KGHSH; CDR2 reads LQKENI. The CDR3 runs to 13 residues. In DNA, the CDR3 is TGTGCCAGCTCCAACAGTCCCACTTTCGAGCAGTACTTC. As protein: CASSNSPTFEQYF.

This clone was observed once. The chain uses TRBV28 and TRBJ1-6, with D hard to call. The V end was cut by 6 bases, the J end by 4 bases, with 7 bases between. CDR1 is MDHEN and CDR2 is SYDVKM in the germline V gene. This CDR3 has 13 amino acids. CDR3 in DNA: TGTGCCAGCAGCGCAGTTTATAATTCACCCCTCCACTTT. It specifies CASSAVYNSPLHF. The complete variable domain, with remaining parts taken from reference TRBV28 and TRBJ1-6, reads DVKVTQSSRYLVKRTGEKVFLECVQDMDHENMFWYRQDPGLGLRLIYFSYDVKMKEKGDIPEGYSVSREKKERFSLILESASTNQTSMYLCASSAVYNSPLHFGNGTRLTVT.

This clone was detected only once. V and J are TRBV6-4 and TRBJ1-5, with TRBD1 as a possible D gene (6 bases). The germline CDR1 and CDR2 sequences are MRHNA and SNTAGT. With 6 bases removed from V and 0 bases from J, the gap between germline ends came to 12 bases. The CDR3 runs 15 residues. The DNA for the CDR3 is TGTGCCAGCAGCGCAAGGGGGGGTAGCAATCAGCCCCAGCATTTT. Its translation: CASSARGGSNQPQHF.

The chain combines TRBV24-1 with TRBJ2-1, with 14 bases identical to TRBD2. The CDR3 totals 14 residues. With V trimmed by 6 bases and J by 9 bases, 3 bases remained unmatched. Looked up from germline, CDR1 is KGHDR and CDR2 is SFDVKD. The CDR3 DNA sequence: TGTGCCACCAGTCAGGGACTAGCGGGAGCTGAGCAGTTCTTC. As protein: CATSQGLAGAEQFF.

V usage is TRBV19 and J usage is TRBJ1-5, with D maybe TRBD1 (5 bases). V was cut by 4 bases and J by 0 bases, with 7 bases left in between. Germline V gives CDR1 LNHDA, CDR2 SQIVND (reference sequence). The CDR3 loop spans 14 amino acids. The DNA for the CDR3 is TGTGCCAGTAGTAGGACATCTAGCAATCAGCCCCAGCATTTT. It yields the protein CASSRTSSNQPQHF.

This chain joins TRBV25-1 and TRBJ1-1; D gene uncertain. The V gene's germline CDR1 is MGHDK and CDR2 SYGVNS. The CDR3 spans 15 residues. V lost 0 bases to trimming and J lost 5 bases, with 13 bases between them. The CDR3 bases are TGTGCCAGCAGTGAATATGACACGTTCTGGACTGAAGCTTTCTTT. Residues: CASSEYDTFWTEAFF.

The genes are TRBV5-1 and TRBJ2-3, with D possibly TRBD2 on 6 matching bases. Trimming removed 2 bases from V and 2 bases from J, with 12 bases in between. This CDR3 contains 15 residues. The V gene's germline CDR1 is SGHRS and CDR2 YFSETQ. CDR3 DNA sequence: TGCGCCAGCAGCTTTATGGCGGGGTCCACAGATACGCAGTATTTT. This translates into CASSFMAGSTDTQYF.

By share of the sample, this clone is medium-sized (0.01 to 0.1%). The chain links TRBV7-8 to TRBJ1-2; a weak D match, TRBD1 (5 bases). The germline V gene encodes CDR1 SGHVS and CDR2 FQNEAQ. The CDR3 is 14 amino acids. The V end was cut by 8 bases, the J end by 2 bases, with 15 bases between. The CDR3 coding sequence is TGTGCCAGCTCGCCGGGGGTGGGGAACTATGGCTACACCTTC. It encodes CASSPGVGNYGYTF.